The present entry profiles one T cell receptor beta chain with its context. Its matching antigen is unknown. Germline is not matched at one junction end, which may reflect a read error. This sample was taken from a study of graft-versus-host responses after intestinal transplantation. Study-level background: The transplants performed in recipients were multivisceral, liver-intestinal, or isolated intestinal.

The table came from immunoSEQ multiplex PCR; TCRdb's copy has only in-frame clones and leaves some out. The sample holds roughly 100,000 clones; approximately 93% are singletons and the top ten take more than 0.9%. The CDR3 totals 17 residues. Germline-derived CDR1 and CDR2 are SGHRS and YFSETQ. The source of this sequence is a human donor who received an intestinal transplant. Here the sequenced sample was unstimulated CD8+ T cells sorted from spleen or lymph node cells, taken before intestinal transplant. This chain connects TRBV5-1 to TRBJ1-5, with TRBD1 identical over 12 bases. This CDR3 is CASRLGQGARVYQPQHF. The CDR3 nucleotides read TGCGCCAGCAGATTGGGACAGGGGGCTAGGGTTTATCAGCCCCAGCATTTT.